These T cell receptor beta chains were read from a single sample in a study of blood T cell repertoires in COVID-19. Assay: immunoSEQ multiplex PCR; the TCRdb copy retains only in-frame clones and omits some. Here the sample spans some 100,000 clones, almost 85% being singletons. Sequenced sample: peripheral blood. Receptor source: a man in his fifties or sixties with active or convalescent COVID-19. CDR3s include the opening cysteine and the closing phenylalanine or tryptophan. A D gene is named only where the DNA matches it firmly. Clone size appears in some rows only: once, few, many, or a class for an expanded clone.

>TRBJ2-2|TRBV5-1|-|16|TRBD2
CASSLLAGTNTGELFF
TGCGCCAGCAGCTTGCTAGCGGGGACTAACACCGGGGAGCTGTTTTTT
>TRBJ1-1|TRBV13|-|13|-
CASSPPGLTEAFF
TGTGCCAGCAGCCCCCCAGGGTTGACTGAAGCTTTCTTT
>TRBJ2-7|TRBV5-1|-|14|TRBD2
CASSLSSGAYEQYF
TGCGCCAGCAGCTTGAGTAGCGGGGCCTACGAGCAGTACTTC
>TRBJ2-5|TRBV7-2|-|15|TRBD2
CASSRKAGRVETQYF
TGTGCCAGCAGCCGTAAAGCGGGGAGGGTAGAGACCCAGTACTTC
>TRBJ1-5|TRBV28|-|15|-
CASRRQFGGNQPQHF
TGTGCCAGCAGACGACAGTTTGGGGGCAATCAGCCCCAGCATTTT
>TRBJ2-1|TRBV2|-|15|TRBD2
CASSLTSGGVDEQFF
TGTGCCAGCAGTCTGACTAGCGGGGGGGTCGATGAGCAGTTCTTC
>TRBJ1-5|TRBV4-3|-|15|-
CASSQDSQNNQPQHF
TGCGCCAGCAGCCAAGATAGCCAAAATAATCAGCCCCAGCATTTT
>TRBJ1-1|TRBV19|-|15|TRBD1
CASSMSPGQGGEAFF
TGTGCCAGTAGTATGTCTCCGGGACAGGGAGGGGAAGCTTTCTTT
>TRBJ2-1|TRBV7-2|-|16|TRBD1
CASSLGSVTGLREQFF
TGTGCCAGCAGCTTAGGAAGTGTGACAGGGTTGAGGGAGCAGTTCTTC
>TRBJ1-2|TRBV9|-|15|-
CASSVEDRYMDGYTF
TGTGCCAGCAGCGTAGAGGACAGATATATGGATGGCTACACCTTC
>TRBJ1-4|TRBV27|-|17|TRBD1
CASSATGVGTTNEKLFF
TGTGCCAGCAGTGCAACAGGGGTTGGAACAACTAATGAAAAACTGTTTTTT
>TRBJ2-5|TRBV5-1|-|14|-
CASSLTGVRETQYF
TGCGCCAGCAGCTTGACCGGGGTGCGGGAGACCCAGTACTTC
>TRBJ2-7|TRBV3-1/TRBV3-2|-|11|-
CASSQSSEQYF
TGTGCCAGCAGCCAGAGTTCAGAGCAGTACTTC
>TRBJ2-5|TRBV30|-|12|-
CASRGGAETQYF
TGTGCCTCCCGTGGGGGGGCAGAGACCCAGTACTTC
>TRBJ1-5|TRBV19|once|15|-
CASSGTPFGNQPQHF
TGTGCCAGTAGTGGGACTCCCTTCGGCAATCAGCCCCAGCATTTT
>TRBJ2-1|TRBV29-1|-|14|TRBD2
CSVAWTSGGGEQFF
TGCAGCGTTGCCTGGACTAGCGGGGGGGGTGAGCAGTTCTTC
>TRBJ1-1|TRBV11-2|-|15|-
CASSLAAQLNTEAFF
TGTGCCAGCAGCTTAGCCGCACAACTGAACACTGAAGCTTTCTTT
>TRBJ2-1|TRBV6-2/TRBV6-3|-|14|-
CASSYLEGYNEQFF
TGTGCCAGCAGTTACTTAGAGGGTTACAATGAGCAGTTCTTC
>TRBJ2-5|TRBV7-2|-|15|-
CASSYPTSGEETQYF
TGTGCCAGCAGCTACCCAACTAGTGGAGAAGAGACCCAGTACTTC
>TRBJ1-1|TRBV3-1/TRBV3-2|-|13|-
CASSQGAHTEAFF
TGTGCCAGCAGCCAGGGGGCGCACACTGAAGCTTTCTTT
>TRBJ1-4|TRBV19|-|16|TRBD1
CASSPSQGALKEKLFF
TGTGCCAGTAGCCCCTCCCAGGGGGCGCTGAAGGAAAAACTGTTTTTT
>TRBJ1-2|TRBV14|-|14|TRBD1
CASSRTGIRDGYTF
TGTGCCAGCAGCAGGACAGGAATAAGGGATGGCTACACCTTC